Listed below are T cell receptor beta chains from one sample, sequenced in a study of blood T cell repertoires in COVID-19. Generated by immunoSEQ multiplex PCR, the TCRdb table keeps only in-frame clones and is missing some. Altogether under 500,000 clones are present, approximately 90% being singletons, with the ten largest covering approximately 2%. The sequenced sample consisted of PBMCs or T cells enriched from blood (not recorded which). These receptors were obtained from a young woman with acute COVID-19. The CDR3 runs from the conserved cysteine through the conserved F or W. A D gene is named only where the DNA matches it firmly. Expanded clones get a size class; other rows say once, few or many, or leave the size out.

>TRBJ2-7|.|TRBV6-2/TRBV6-3|.
CASSYPGIYEQYF
TGTGCCAGCAGTTATCCAGGGATCTACGAGCAGTACTTC
>TRBJ1-2|.|TRBV9|.
CASSDPQGYTF
TGTGCCAGCAGCGATCCTCAGGGCTACACCTTC
>TRBJ2-1|.|TRBV18|TRBD1
CASSPRSGGTNEQFF
TGTGCCAGCTCACCTCGGTCAGGGGGAACAAATGAGCAGTTCTTC
>TRBJ2-2|once|TRBV20-1|.
CSASRRGELFF
TGCAGTGCTAGTCGGCGGGGGGAGCTGTTTTTT
>TRBJ1-4|.|TRBV7-9|.
CASSLGGEKLFF
TGTGCCAGCAGCTTAGGAGGTGAAAAACTGTTTTTT
>TRBJ2-1|.|TRBV5-4|TRBD2
CASSWSGLAYNEQFF
TGTGCCAGCAGCTGGTCCGGACTAGCGTACAATGAGCAGTTCTTC
>TRBJ2-5|.|TRBV29-1|TRBD1
CSVQGAGETQYF
TGCAGCGTTCAGGGGGCGGGTGAGACCCAGTACTTC
>TRBJ1-1|.|TRBV13|.
CASSTNTEAFF
TGTGCCAGCAGCACTAACACTGAAGCTTTCTTT
>TRBJ2-3|.|TRBV7-9|.
CASSSSRANSTDTQYF
TGTGCCAGCAGCTCGTCGAGAGCGAATAGCACAGATACGCAGTATTTT
>TRBJ2-3|.|TRBV18|.
CASSPNPRSTDTQYF
TGTGCCAGCTCACCAAACCCCCGGAGCACAGATACGCAGTATTTT
>TRBJ2-7|.|TRBV7-8|TRBD2
CASSLGASGPLSYEQYF
TGTGCCAGCAGCTTAGGGGCTAGCGGGCCCCTCTCCTACGAGCAGTACTTC
>TRBJ2-7|.|TRBV4-3|.
CASSPTSGPGYEQYF
TGCGCCAGCAGCCCGACGAGTGGGCCAGGCTACGAGCAGTACTTC
>TRBJ2-2|.|TRBV5-1|.
CASSMTLKNTGELFF
TGCGCCAGCAGCATGACTCTAAAGAACACCGGGGAGCTGTTTTTT
>TRBJ2-7|.|TRBV4-3|TRBD2
CASKFDVLGEGYEQYF
TGCGCCAGCAAATTCGATGTCTTGGGGGAGGGTTACGAGCAGTACTTC
>TRBJ2-7|.|TRBV13|TRBD1
CASSLAPGQDEQYF
TGTGCCAGCAGCTTAGCCCCGGGACAGGACGAGCAGTACTTC
>TRBJ1-3|.|TRBV6-5|TRBD1
CASSRQGLSGNTIYF
TGTGCCAGCAGCCGACAGGGACTTTCTGGAAACACCATATATTTT
>TRBJ1-1|.|TRBV7-9|.
CASSRDTNTEAFF
TGTGCCAGCAGCCGAGACACGAACACTGAAGCTTTCTTT
>TRBJ2-1|.|TRBV9|TRBD2
CASSVEGLAFNEQFF
TGTGCCAGCAGCGTAGAGGGACTAGCTTTCAATGAGCAGTTCTTC
>TRBJ2-2|.|TRBV5-8|.
CASSLAGVGTGELFF
TGTGCCAGCAGCTTGGCCGGGGTTGGTACCGGGGAGCTGTTTTTT
>TRBJ1-2|.|TRBV5-1|.
CASGGGRYGYTF
TGCGCCAGCGGGGGCGGCCGCTACGGCTACACCTTC
>TRBJ1-2|.|TRBV5-6|.
CASSFATGSGGYTF
TGTGCCAGCAGCTTTGCGACAGGATCGGGCGGCTACACCTTC
>TRBJ1-1|.|TRBV30|.
CAWNRRVNTEAFF
TGTGCCTGGAATAGACGGGTGAACACTGAAGCTTTCTTT
>TRBJ2-2|.|TRBV6-4|.
CASGRGGATGELFF
TGTGCCAGCGGAAGGGGGGGCGCAACCGGGGAGCTGTTTTTT
>TRBJ2-3|.|TRBV27|TRBD1
CASKGQGADTQYF
TGTGCCAGCAAGGGGCAGGGGGCAGATACGCAGTATTTT
>TRBJ1-4|.|TRBV18|.
CASSSRVEKLFF
TGTGCCAGCTCATCCCGAGTTGAAAAACTGTTTTTT
>TRBJ1-1|.|TRBV7-2|.
CASSSNPGNTEAFF
TGTGCCAGCAGCTCCAACCCCGGGAACACTGAAGCTTTCTTT
>TRBJ2-3|few|TRBV5-4|.
CASSLEWGGTDTQYF
TGTGCCAGCAGCTTGGAATGGGGCGGCACAGATACGCAGTATTTT
>TRBJ1-2|.|TRBV7-2|TRBD1
CASSSWPGGNLHGYTF
TGTGCCAGCAGCTCCTGGCCAGGGGGAAATCTGCATGGCTACACCTTC
>TRBJ2-5|.|TRBV5-6|.
CASSLGAVQETQYF
TGTGCCAGCAGCTTGGGAGCGGTGCAAGAGACCCAGTACTTC
>TRBJ1-2|.|TRBV5-1|.
CASSMTANYGYTF
TGCGCCAGCAGCATGACAGCCAACTATGGCTACACCTTC
>TRBJ1-6|.|TRBV19|TRBD1
CASSTTGSYNSPLHF
TGTGCCAGTAGTACGACAGGGAGCTATAATTCACCCCTCCACTTT
>TRBJ1-5|.|TRBV19|TRBD1
CASSRQGRGFIGNQPQHF
TGTGCCAGTAGTCGACAGGGGAGGGGATTTATCGGCAATCAGCCCCAGCATTTT
>TRBJ2-2|few|TRBV14|TRBD2
CASSQLALAGNIGELFF
TGTGCCAGCAGCCAATTGGCTCTAGCGGGGAATATCGGGGAGCTGTTTTTT